This entry lists 24 T cell receptor beta chains sequenced from one sample in a study of long-term antiretroviral therapy in people with HIV. Survey-level resolution applied to immunoSEQ assay v3.0. Sequencing used immunoSEQ multiplex PCR; TCRdb keeps in-frame clones, though not all of them. Of approximately 24,000 clones listed, 70% to 85% are singletons. The input for sequencing was unsorted PBMCs, taken 4.4 years after starting antiretroviral therapy. These receptors all come from a man between 25 and 39 years old with HIV.

The V call is TRBV4-1, the J call TRBJ1-1; D gene uncertain. CDR1 is MGHRA, CDR2 YSYEKL, per germline. V was clipped by 1 base and J by 4 bases, with 7 bases between them. This CDR3 contains 13 residues. In DNA, the CDR3 is TGCGCCAGCAGCCAAGTAAGGCGCACTGAAGCTTTCTTT. Translated, it gives CASSQVRRTEAFF.

V usage is TRBV28 and J usage is TRBJ1-1; D possibly corresponds to TRBD1 (5 bases). CDR3 length equals 11 residues. Germline V gives CDR1 MDHEN, CDR2 SYDVKM. V was shortened by 8 bases and J by 4 bases, with 8 bases between the two germline ends. The CDR3 sequence is CASSRATEAFF. CDR3 DNA: TGTGCCAGCTCCAGGGCCACTGAAGCTTTCTTT.

J is TRBJ2-7 and V is TRBV5-6; 10 nucleotides align to TRBD1. The ends lost 1 base at V and 2 bases at J; junction bases unmatched: 9. From germline, CDR1 is SGHDT and CDR2 YYEEEE. This CDR3 contains 17 residues. This chain's CDR3 is CASSLTASGQGTYEQYF. CDR3 sequence (DNA): TGTGCCAGCAGCTTGACGGCCTCGGGACAGGGGACCTACGAGCAGTACTTC. Combining the CDR3 with reference TRBV5-6 and TRBJ2-7 gives the whole variable domain DAGVTQSPTHLIKTRGQQVTLRCSPKSGHDTVSWYQQALGQGPQFIFQYYEEEERQRGNFPDRFSGHQFPNYSSELNVNALLLGDSALYLCASSLTASGQGTYEQYFGPGTRLTVT.

The chain has TRBV9 and TRBJ2-3, with TRBD2 matching over 8 bases. Germline CDR1 is SGDLS and CDR2 is YYNGEE. Germline trimming cut 0 bases from V and 3 bases from J; bases unmatched to any gene: 12. The length of the CDR3 is 18 residues. The CDR3 loop is CASSVGSSASGPTDTQYF. CDR3 DNA sequence: TGTGCCAGCAGCGTAGGATCCTCGGCTAGCGGGCCGACAGATACGCAGTATTTT.

This clone was seen a single time. V and J are TRBV27 and TRBJ2-7, with 8 bases matching TRBD1. J was trimmed by 2 bases and V by 2 bases; bases with no gene match: 14. The germline V gene encodes CDR1 MNHEY and CDR2 SMNVEV (reference sequence). This CDR3 is 18 amino acids long. CDR3 loop: CASSLRPPHGTGTYEQYF. The CDR3 coding sequence is TGTGCCAGCAGTTTACGCCCACCCCACGGGACAGGAACCTACGAGCAGTACTTC.

The chain recombines TRBV9 with TRBJ1-5; 8 nucleotides match TRBD1. With 4 bases clipped from V and 7 bases from J, the junction kept 10 bases outside the gene matches. In germline, CDR1 is SGDLS, CDR2 YYNGEE. The CDR3 has 15 amino acids. Here the CDR3 reads CASSPDQGANQPQHF. The CDR3 DNA reads as TGTGCCAGCAGCCCGGATCAGGGGGCGAACCAGCCCCAGCATTTT.

This clone was seen a handful of times. The V and J genes are TRBV25-1 and TRBJ2-7, with D perhaps TRBD2 (7 bases). Germline V gene data show CDR1 as MGHDK and CDR2 as SYGVNS. The CDR3 extends over 16 amino acids. V dropped 3 bases and J dropped 0 bases, with 15 bases sitting between them. The CDR3 spells CASSDIGGPSSYEQYF. The CDR3 DNA reads as TGTGCCAGCAGTGATATCGGGGGGCCCAGCTCCTACGAGCAGTACTTC.

The chain links TRBV7-9 to TRBJ2-7; TRBD1 matches 8 bases. This CDR3 has 17 amino acids. CDR1 is SEHNR and CDR2 is FQNEAQ in the germline V gene (reference sequence). The V segment lost 0 bases and the J segment 5 bases; nucleotides outside the gene matches: 12. The CDR3: CASSLAGQARFLDEQYF. The CDR3 nucleotides read TGTGCCAGCAGCTTAGCGGGACAGGCGAGATTTTTAGACGAGCAGTACTTC. The full variable domain, with the rest looked up from reference TRBV7-9 and TRBJ2-7, is DTGVSQNPRHKITKRGQNVTFRCDPISEHNRLYWYRQTLGQGPEFLTYFQNEAQLEKSRLLSDRFSAERPKGSFSTLEIQRTEQGDSAMYLCASSLAGQARFLDEQYFGPGTRLTVT.

The V and J genes are TRBV10-3 and TRBJ2-2; D may be TRBD2 (6 bases). CDR1 is ENHRY and CDR2 is SYGVKD in the germline V gene. This CDR3 comprises 15 residues. V lost 6 bases and J lost 6, with 17 bases in between. DNA of the CDR3: TGTGCCATCAGGGAAGGGACTTCTAGGGCCGGGGAGCTGTTTTTT. Translation gives CAIREGTSRAGELFF.

The chain uses TRBV11-2 and TRBJ1-1, with no clear D. This CDR3 contains 11 residues. The germline gives CDR1 SGHAT, CDR2 FQNNGV. V shed 5 bases and J shed 4 bases, with 5 bases lying between them. The CDR3 DNA is TGTGCCAGCAGCCCGAGCACTGAAGCTTTCTTT. Encoded protein: CASSPSTEAFF.

This clone was detected once. The V and J genes are TRBV10-3 and TRBJ1-6; possible D gene TRBD1, 5 bases. CDR3 length equals 15 residues. Trimming removed 2 bases at V and 2 bases at J, with 7 bases between. In germline, CDR1 is ENHRY, CDR2 SYGVKD. CDR3 in amino acids: CAISEQGPYNSPLHF. In DNA, the CDR3 is TGTGCCATCAGTGAGCAGGGCCCCTATAATTCACCCCTCCACTTT.

V gene TRBV19 combines with J gene TRBJ2-1; 10 positions match TRBD2. Unmatched junction bases numbered 2, after V lost 1 base and J lost 5 bases. The CDR3 sequence is 15 residues long. The germline gives CDR1 LNHDA, CDR2 SQIVND (reference sequence). CDR3 in DNA: TGTGCCAGTAGTATAGGGACTAGCGGCAACAATGAGCAGTTCTTC. The encoded protein is CASSIGTSGNNEQFF.

The V and J genes are TRBV7-3 and TRBJ2-2, with 8 positions matching TRBD2. CDR1 and CDR2 (germline): SGHTA, FQGTGA. Unmatched junction bases numbered 7, after V lost 5 bases and J lost 2 bases. The CDR3 contains 16 residues. The CDR3 sequence: CASSPRTSTNTGELFF. DNA for the CDR3: TGTGCCAGCAGCCCCCGGACTAGCACTAACACCGGGGAGCTGTTTTTT.

J is TRBJ2-7 and V is TRBV15; D ambiguous. This CDR3 comprises 15 residues. Germline CDR1 reads LNHNV; CDR2 reads YYDKDF (reference sequence). The V gene lost 0 bases and the J gene lost 0 bases, with 9 bases spanning the gap. The CDR3 loop reads CATSRDRASSYEQYF. The CDR3 nucleotides are TGTGCCACCAGCAGAGATAGAGCCAGCTCCTACGAGCAGTACTTC.

The J gene is TRBJ2-7, the V gene TRBV18; TRBD1 might be the D (6 bases). Trimming left V 0 bases short and J 4 bases short, with 13 bases between. CDR3 length equals 15 residues. Germline V gene sequence: CDR1 KGHSH, CDR2 LQKENI. CDR3 nucleotides: TGTGCCAGCTCACCACCCCCGGGACACGGATACGAGCAGTACTTC. This encodes CASSPPPGHGYEQYF.

Only a few counts were recorded for this clone. This chain links TRBV11-2 with TRBJ2-4; the match to TRBD2 covers 7 bases. Germline trimming cut 0 bases from V and 7 bases from J; bases unmatched to any gene: 9. CDR3 size: 16 residues. The germline gives CDR1 SGHAT, CDR2 FQNNGV. For the CDR3, the DNA is TGTGCCAGCAGCTTAGATGGTGGGTTGGGGGGGAACATTCAGTACTTC. This codes for CASSLDGGLGGNIQYF.

V gene TRBV7-2 combines with J gene TRBJ1-1, with D unclear. Germline V gene lookup returns CDR1 SGHTA and CDR2 FQGNSA. V lost 5 bases and J lost 4, with 14 bases in between. This CDR3 has 14 amino acids. The CDR3 loop is CASSTLSRGTEAFF. Here the CDR3 DNA reads TGTGCCAGCAGCACCCTATCCCGGGGCACTGAAGCTTTCTTT. The full variable domain, with the rest looked up from reference TRBV7-2 and TRBJ1-1, is GAGVSQSPSNKVTEKGKDVELRCDPISGHTALYWYRQSLGQGLEFLIYFQGNSAPDKSGLPSDRFSAERTGGSVSTLTIQRTQQEDSAVYLCASSTLSRGTEAFFGQGTRLTVV.

The chain recombines TRBV5-6 with TRBJ2-7; D may be TRBD1 (5 bases). V was shortened by 0 bases and J by 0 bases, with 7 bases between the two germline ends. The CDR3 covers 14 residues. Germline V gene data show CDR1 as SGHDT and CDR2 as YYEEEE. CDR3 region: CASSLGQGSYEQYF. The CDR3 DNA follows: TGTGCCAGCAGCTTGGGTCAGGGCTCCTACGAGCAGTACTTC.

CDR3 DNA: TGTGCCAGCAGCCCGGAAACCTACAATGAGCAGTTCTTC. It encodes CASSPETYNEQFF. V is TRBV28 and J is TRBJ2-1; D is uncertain. Deletions cut 6 bases from V and 2 bases from J, with 8 bases between. Germline V gene data show CDR1 as MDHEN and CDR2 as SYDVKM. This CDR3 comprises 13 residues.

The chain carries TRBV12-5 and TRBJ2-1, with D uncertain. There are 13 residues in the CDR3. V was pared by 3 bases and J by 6 bases, with 9 bases between. CDR1 is LGHNT, CDR2 FRNRAP, per germline. The CDR3 DNA is TGTGCTAGTGGTTTCTCCTTTAGCAATGAGCAGTTCTTC. This encodes CASGFSFSNEQFF.

This clone was detected only a few times. V gene TRBV10-1 combines with J gene TRBJ1-2, with D unresolved. Germline lookup yields CDR1 WNHNN and CDR2 SYGVQD (reference sequence). V was cut by 3 bases and J by 8 bases, with 10 bases left in between. The CDR3 is 12 amino acids. CDR3 in amino acids: CASSDKAGGYTF. Written as DNA, the CDR3 is TGCGCCAGCAGTGACAAGGCCGGAGGCTACACCTTC.

The J gene is TRBJ2-7, the V gene TRBV9; D may be TRBD1 (5 bases). V lost 0 bases and J 1 base, leaving 8 bases between the germline ends. The CDR3 is made up of 14 amino acids. The germline gives CDR1 SGDLS, CDR2 YYNGEE. CDR3 loop: CASSVADRSYEQYF. CDR3 sequence (DNA): TGTGCCAGCAGCGTAGCTGACAGATCCTACGAGCAGTACTTC.

The chain links TRBV5-1 to TRBJ2-3; possibly TRBD1 for D (6 bases). Trimming cost V 4 bases and J 0 bases, with 12 bases left between them. The CDR3 is 15 amino acids. Looked up from germline, CDR1 is SGHRS and CDR2 is YFSETQ. CDR3 coding DNA: TGCGCCAGCAGCACGGACAGCGTGAGCACAGATACGCAGTATTTT. Translating it yields CASSTDSVSTDTQYF.

The CDR3 is CASSSPRTGGPSNEQFF. CDR3 nucleotide sequence: TGTGCCAGCAGCTCCCCTAGAACGGGGGGCCCTTCCAATGAGCAGTTCTTC. The chain combines TRBV11-2 with TRBJ2-1; tentative D call: TRBD2 (7 bases). The CDR3 is 17 amino acids. The ends were cut back, 4 bases at V and 6 bases at J, with 22 bases in the middle. Germline V gives CDR1 SGHAT, CDR2 FQNNGV.